These T cell receptor beta chains were read from a single sample in a study of T cells expressing NK-cell markers. TCRdb reprocessed the 5' RACE reads, with one entry per CDR3 protein and no DNA. The sample's table shows 300,000 to 450,000 distinct CDR3 sequences. Sequenced material: blood T cells: a sorted CD56 or NKG2C T cell subset, CD4+ or CD8+ T cells, or bulk PBMC T cells (not recorded which). The receptors originated from a man aged 18-69 years in good health. The CDR3 runs from the conserved cysteine through the conserved F or W.

CDR3 protein: CASSPHMGVTGELFF
V gene: TRBV18
J gene: TRBJ2-2

CDR3 protein: CASKGRGLVGYTF
V gene: TRBV12-3/TRBV12-4
J gene: TRBJ1-2

CDR3 protein: CASKPQGLRSSGNTIYF
V gene: TRBV27
J gene: TRBJ1-3

CDR3 protein: CASSRRQTDTEAFF
V gene: TRBV14
J gene: TRBJ1-1

CDR3 protein: CASMTVITDTQYF
V gene: TRBV2
J gene: TRBJ2-3

CDR3 protein: CASSSWRGAREQFF
V gene: TRBV7-2
J gene: TRBJ2-1

CDR3 protein: CASSLTRAGRYTGELFF
V gene: TRBV7-9
J gene: TRBJ2-2

CDR3 protein: CASSLSIGTTQYF
V gene: TRBV28
J gene: TRBJ2-7

CDR3 protein: CASSPPPGTPVGDTQYF
V gene: TRBV6-1
J gene: TRBJ2-3

CDR3 protein: CASTLVGLRGYEQYF
V gene: TRBV28
J gene: TRBJ2-7

CDR3 protein: CASSGRLMRGPYQETQYF
V gene: TRBV11-2
J gene: TRBJ2-5

CDR3 protein: CASRGGQAGSYEQYF
V gene: TRBV6-5
J gene: TRBJ2-7

CDR3 protein: CAIRGRGGDSGNTIYF
V gene: TRBV10-3
J gene: TRBJ1-3

CDR3 protein: CASSLTGTGFGYTF
V gene: TRBV12-3/TRBV12-4
J gene: TRBJ1-2

CDR3 protein: CASSLWGSGTGELFF
V gene: TRBV28
J gene: TRBJ2-2

CDR3 protein: CASSSPGTPNTGELFF
V gene: TRBV7-9
J gene: TRBJ2-2

CDR3 protein: CASSPRTGSNQPQHF
V gene: TRBV12-3/TRBV12-4
J gene: TRBJ1-5

CDR3 protein: CASSQGGGTHYNEQFF
V gene: TRBV7-3
J gene: TRBJ2-1

CDR3 protein: CASSLGSLKLFF
V gene: TRBV28
J gene: TRBJ1-4

CDR3 protein: CASSSRRGLTYEQYF
V gene: TRBV12-3/TRBV12-4
J gene: TRBJ2-7

CDR3 protein: CASSQERGIALYEQYF
V gene: TRBV3-1
J gene: TRBJ2-7

CDR3 protein: CASSLDPQDTEAFF
V gene: TRBV7-8
J gene: TRBJ1-1

CDR3 protein: CSARDDQGLGEKLFF
V gene: TRBV20-1
J gene: TRBJ1-4

CDR3 protein: CASKDYGGTQYF
V gene: TRBV5-4
J gene: TRBJ2-3

CDR3 protein: CASSHRLKTGDTEAFF
V gene: TRBV3-1
J gene: TRBJ1-1

CDR3 protein: CASSPSMWTGNYGYTF
V gene: TRBV2
J gene: TRBJ1-2

CDR3 protein: CASSRDPGYEQYF
V gene: TRBV7-3
J gene: TRBJ2-7

CDR3 protein: CAIRAQGMNEQFF
V gene: TRBV10-3
J gene: TRBJ2-1

CDR3 protein: CASSLEQNYGYTF
V gene: TRBV28
J gene: TRBJ1-2

CDR3 protein: CSAPAPGTSGGYYNNEQFF
V gene: TRBV20-1
J gene: TRBJ2-1

CDR3 protein: CASSLDFRDQAYF
V gene: TRBV7-2
J gene: TRBJ2-3

CDR3 protein: CSVLEGGGTNTEAFF
V gene: TRBV29-1
J gene: TRBJ1-1